In its sample, the clone carrying this T cell receptor (beta chain) was seen a few times. The data belong to a study of T-cell reconstitution after alpha-beta-depleted transplantation in children. V dropped 2 bases and J dropped 6 bases, with 15 bases sitting between them. This CDR3 is 15 amino acids long. Germline V CDR1 and CDR2: MGHRA, YSYEKL. Unique molecular identifiers tagged the TCRbeta library. From the PCR reads, TCRdb called clonotypes with MiXCR, one entry per CDR3 protein. Found here are about 830,000 distinct CDR3 sequences, around 15% of them singletons; the top ten hold 5%. The J gene is TRBJ2-3, the V gene TRBV4-1; no firm D call. The TCR originated in a male patient aged 10-17 years who had a stem cell transplant for acute lymphoblastic leukemia, so the T cells may come from the graft donor. Specimen: PBMCs, mostly from graft donor cells, collected 360 days after TCRalphabeta/CD19-depleted stem cell transplant. The CDR3 spells CASSQPRPPRDTQYF. Here the CDR3 DNA reads TGCGCCAGCAGCCAACCTCGGCCACCTCGGGATACGCAGTATTTT.